A selection of T cell receptor beta chains follows, all from one sample in a study of blood T cell repertoires in COVID-19. The protocol was immunoSEQ multiplex PCR, while the TCRdb copy is restricted to in-frame clones and leaves out a portion. Of about 410,000 clones in the sample, approximately 91% were seen once. Sequencing input: peripheral blood. The source is a woman in her thirties or forties with COVID-19, enrolled during active disease. Both conserved end residues are part of each CDR3. A D gene is named only where the DNA matches it firmly. Clone size is given for some rows only: seen once, a few or many times, or a class if the clone is expanded.

D gene: NA
V gene: TRBV28
clone size: NA
J gene: TRBJ1-2
CDR3 protein: CASSTDSHYGYTF
CDR3 DNA: TGTGCCAGCAGTACGGACAGCCATTATGGCTACACCTTC

D gene: NA
V gene: TRBV7-3
clone size: NA
J gene: TRBJ2-7
CDR3 protein: CASSLTGPGSEQYF
CDR3 DNA: TGTGCCAGCAGCTTAACAGGGCCCGGGAGCGAGCAGTACTTC

D gene: TRBD2
V gene: TRBV5-4
clone size: NA
J gene: TRBJ2-1
CDR3 protein: CASSLGSGGNNEQFF
CDR3 DNA: TGTGCCAGCAGCTTGGGGTCGGGGGGAAACAATGAGCAGTTCTTC

D gene: TRBD1
V gene: TRBV5-1
clone size: NA
J gene: TRBJ1-6
CDR3 protein: CASSRTGGNSPLHF
CDR3 DNA: TGCGCCAGCAGCAGGACAGGGGGCAATTCACCCCTCCACTTT

D gene: NA
V gene: TRBV2
clone size: few
J gene: TRBJ1-1
CDR3 protein: CATRSGSTEAFF
CDR3 DNA: TGTGCCACCAGGAGCGGGTCCACTGAAGCTTTCTTT

D gene: NA
V gene: TRBV20-1
clone size: NA
J gene: TRBJ2-7
CDR3 protein: CSASSSLAREQYF
CDR3 DNA: TGCAGTGCTAGTTCTAGCCTCGCGAGAGAGCAGTACTTC

D gene: TRBD2
V gene: TRBV7-3
clone size: once
J gene: TRBJ2-1
CDR3 protein: CASSLGLAANNEQFF
CDR3 DNA: TGTGCCAGCAGCTTAGGACTAGCGGCTAACAATGAGCAGTTCTTC

D gene: NA
V gene: TRBV6-5
clone size: NA
J gene: TRBJ2-2
CDR3 protein: CASTRVGTGELFF
CDR3 DNA: TGTGCCAGCACCAGGGTGGGCACCGGGGAGCTGTTTTTT

D gene: NA
V gene: TRBV5-6
clone size: few
J gene: TRBJ1-1
CDR3 protein: CASSFRDRDAPEAFF
CDR3 DNA: TGTGCCAGCAGCTTTAGAGACAGAGACGCCCCAGAGGCTTTCTTT

D gene: NA
V gene: TRBV7-2
clone size: NA
J gene: TRBJ2-4
CDR3 protein: CASSTRTGLAKNIQYF
CDR3 DNA: TGTGCCAGCAGCACTCGGACGGGATTAGCCAAAAACATTCAGTACTTC

D gene: NA
V gene: TRBV5-4
clone size: NA
J gene: TRBJ2-3
CDR3 protein: CASSLGGLSTDTQYF
CDR3 DNA: TGTGCCAGCAGCTTAGGAGGACTCTCCACAGATACGCAGTATTTT

D gene: NA
V gene: TRBV28
clone size: NA
J gene: TRBJ2-6
CDR3 protein: CASSLPGPGANVLTF
CDR3 DNA: TGTGCCAGCAGTTTACCAGGCCCTGGGGCCAACGTCCTGACTTTC

D gene: NA
V gene: TRBV7-2
clone size: NA
J gene: TRBJ1-1
CDR3 protein: CASSSDNRNTEAFF
CDR3 DNA: TGTGCCAGCAGCTCCGACAACAGGAACACTGAAGCTTTCTTT